One and the same sample provided the 18 T cell receptor beta chains below, sequenced in a study of human T cells and chemical hapten exposure. TCRdb reprocessed the RACE reads with MiXCR, giving one entry per CDR3 protein. The sample consists of approximately 110,000 distinct CDR3 sequences, 9.2% of them appearing once. Stated time point: patch test 2, 6 weeks after DPC sensitization. Specified treatment: therapeutic diphenylcyclopropenone sensitization with weekly scalp DPC. The sample was whole blood, taken in connection with sensitization to the hapten diphenylcyclopropenone (DPC). These receptors all stem from a woman aged 35 to 49 with alopecia areata. Some clones in this sample may be carry-over from other donors' samples.

Here the CDR3 DNA reads TGTGCCAGCAGTTTGACGGGCAGGGGAAGTGGCTACACCTTC. The encoded protein is CASSLTGRGSGYTF. The chain carries TRBV6-5 and TRBJ1-2; weak D call: TRBD1 (6 bases). This CDR3 spans 14 amino acids. Between the trimmed V and J ends, which lost 4 bases and 7 bases, there was a span of 16 bases. The germline V gene has CDR1 MNHEY and CDR2 SVGAGI.

This clonotype was recorded many times. The chain carries TRBV20-1 and TRBJ2-5; 7 nucleotides line up with TRBD2. J gave up 1 base and V 6 bases, and 5 bases lay outside the gene matches. CDR1 and CDR2 (germline): DFQATT, SNEGSKA (reference sequence). The CDR3 length is 13 residues. CDR3 in amino acids: CSAPPGGQETQYF. The CDR3 DNA is TGCAGTGCCCCGCCGGGAGGCCAAGAGACCCAGTACTTC.

This clonotype was seen more than once but under ten times. The chain carries TRBV28 and TRBJ2-7; D call uncertain. The CDR3 consists of 14 residues. V was shortened by 5 bases and J by 0 bases, with 11 bases between the two germline ends. The germline V gene encodes CDR1 MDHEN and CDR2 SYDVKM. In DNA, the CDR3 is TGTGCCAGCAGTCGCCCGGGCTACTCCTACGAGCAGTACTTC. Translated, it gives CASSRPGYSYEQYF.

This clonotype occurred a few times. This chain joins TRBV12-3 or TRBV12-4 and TRBJ2-7, with D maybe TRBD2 (6 bases). Trimming stripped 10 bases from V and 2 bases from J, with 15 bases between. The CDR3 sequence is 13 residues long. The CDR3 is CATRRGYTYEQYF. The DNA of the CDR3 is TGTGCCACTCGGCGGGGCTATACCTACGAGCAGTACTTC.

The J gene is TRBJ2-6, the V gene TRBV15; maybe TRBD2 (6 bases). Deletions cut 5 bases from V and 0 bases from J, with 14 bases between. Per the germline V gene, CDR1 is LNHNV and CDR2 is YYDKDF (reference sequence). The CDR3 has 17 residues. The CDR3 bases are TGTGCCACCAGCGGTTCGGGACTCCACTCTGGGGCCAACGTCCTGACTTTC. This translates into CATSGSGLHSGANVLTF.

The chain has TRBV6-6 and TRBJ2-5; TRBD1 agrees at 8 bases. V lost 2 bases and J lost 6; bases outside the gene matches: 11. From germline, CDR1 is MNHNY and CDR2 SVGAGI (reference sequence). The CDR3 runs to 16 residues. The CDR3 loop is CASSYGSDRGIQTQYF. The CDR3 DNA reads as TGTGCCAGCAGTTACGGGTCCGACAGGGGTATCCAGACCCAGTACTTC.

This clonotype was recorded many times. This chain joins TRBV29-1 and TRBJ1-1; D possibly corresponds to TRBD1 (6 bases). Germline-derived CDR1 and CDR2 are SQVTM and ANQGSEA. Trimming stripped 5 bases from V and 2 bases from J, with 15 bases between. The CDR3 sequence is 14 residues long. Here the CDR3 DNA reads TGCAGCGTTACGGTTATACAGGGAAACACTGAAGCTTTCTTT. Amino acid sequence: CSVTVIQGNTEAFF.

This clonotype was observed many times. V usage is TRBV18 and J usage is TRBJ1-2, with a weak D call TRBD1 (5 bases). This CDR3 spans 12 amino acids. The germline V and J ends were trimmed by 4 bases and 6 bases, with 9 bases remaining between them. Germline V gene data show CDR1 as KGHSH and CDR2 as LQKENI. For the CDR3, the DNA is TGTGCCAGCTCACAGAGGGGAGATGGCTACACCTTC. Translation: CASSQRGDGYTF.

V usage is TRBV11-3 and J usage is TRBJ2-1; no reliable D call. V shed 2 bases and J shed 0 bases, with 8 bases lying between them. The CDR3 length is 15 residues. Germline assignment: CDR1 SGHNT and CDR2 YENEEA. CDR3 nucleotides: TGTGCCAGCAGCTTACTGTCTAGCTCCTACAATGAGCAGTTCTTC. Amino acid sequence: CASSLLSSSYNEQFF.

This clonotype has more than one count but fewer than ten. This CDR3 reads CASSFLGTGSTDTQYF. The DNA of the CDR3 is TGTGCCAGCAGCTTCCTGGGGACAGGGAGCACAGATACGCAGTATTTT. The J gene is TRBJ2-3, the V gene TRBV6-4; 9 bases are shared with TRBD1. The V and J ends lost 6 bases and 0 bases, in that order; junction bases with no gene match: 7. The germline CDR1 and CDR2 sequences are MRHNA and SNTAGT. The CDR3 contains 16 residues.

The chain couples TRBV11-2 to TRBJ1-1; 7 bases line up with TRBD1. V lost 8 bases to trimming and J lost 1 base; unmatched junction nucleotides: 7. Germline assignment: CDR1 SGHAT and CDR2 FQNNGV. This CDR3 spans 14 amino acids. The CDR3 spells CASVQNRGNTEAFF. CDR3 DNA: TGTGCCAGCGTCCAAAACAGGGGGAACACTGAAGCTTTCTTT.

V and J are TRBV7-3 and TRBJ2-3; D unresolved. V lost 4 bases and J lost 0, with 14 bases in between. Germline CDR1 SGHTA, CDR2 FQGTGA. The CDR3 runs 16 residues. This chain's CDR3 is CASSSTAAASTDTQYF. CDR3 nucleotide sequence: TGTGCCAGCAGCTCAACGGCAGCCGCTAGCACAGATACGCAGTATTTT.

This clonotype has only a few counts. The chain links TRBV6-2 or TRBV6-3 to TRBJ2-1, with 11 bases aligning to TRBD2. CDR3 length equals 17 residues. The junction had 5 bases not matched to a gene; V was cut back by 2 bases and J by 2 bases. The germline CDR1 and CDR2 sequences are MNHEY and SVGEGT. The CDR3 DNA is TGTGCCAGCAGTTACGCCGAGGGACTAGCGGCCTACAATGAGCAGTTCTTC. Translating gives CASSYAEGLAAYNEQFF.

This sequence joins TRBV11-2 and TRBJ1-1; D is perhaps TRBD1 (6 bases). Germline loops: CDR1 SGHAT, CDR2 FQNNGV. The V end lost 2 bases, the J end lost 0 bases, and 10 bases lay between the germline ends. This CDR3 has 15 residues. The CDR3 coding sequence is TGTGCCAGCAGCTTATGGGGGGCCCTGAACACTGAAGCTTTCTTT. It encodes CASSLWGALNTEAFF.

The chain combines TRBV7-8 with TRBJ1-4; perhaps TRBD1 as D (5 bases). The germline V and J ends were trimmed by 2 bases and 4 bases, with 11 bases remaining between them. Germline V CDR1 and CDR2: SGHVS, FQNEAQ. The CDR3 loop spans 15 amino acids. The CDR3 loop is CASSLIWGSNEKLFF. The DNA for the CDR3 is TGTGCCAGCAGCTTAATCTGGGGCAGTAATGAAAAACTGTTTTTT.

This clonotype was observed at least ten times. This chain links TRBV20-1 with TRBJ2-1; 11 bases line up with TRBD1. The CDR3 totals 15 residues. Germline CDR1 and CDR2: DFQATT and SNEGSKA (reference sequence). V was pared by 3 bases and J by 2 bases, with 3 bases of the junction left unmatched. The CDR3 DNA sequence: TGCAGTGCTAGGAGGGGACAGGGGGCCTACAATGAGCAGTTCTTC. Protein sequence: CSARRGQGAYNEQFF.

This clonotype was seen more than once but under ten times. The chain uses TRBV10-3 and TRBJ2-7, with no clear D. The germline gives CDR1 ENHRY, CDR2 SYGVKD. This CDR3 contains 13 residues. Trimming removed 0 bases from V and 0 bases from J, with 3 bases in between. CDR3 region: CAISESNSYEQYF. CDR3 DNA sequence: TGTGCCATCAGTGAGTCCAACTCCTACGAGCAGTACTTC.

This clonotype was seen many times. The V and J genes are TRBV29-1 and TRBJ1-1, with 10 bases identical to TRBD1. V dropped 6 bases and J dropped 4; count of bases not matched to a gene: 11. The CDR3 is 15 residues long. Germline lookup yields CDR1 SQVTM and CDR2 ANQGSEA. The CDR3 protein is CSVVTRDRGGTEAFF. The DNA for the CDR3 is TGCAGCGTCGTGACCCGGGACAGGGGAGGCACTGAAGCTTTCTTT.